These T cell receptor beta chains were read from a single sample in a study of CD4 and CD8 cells across lung adenocarcinoma regions. Using its own MiXCR run on the PCR reads, TCRdb lists one record per CDR3 protein. Among roughly 20,000 distinct CDR3 sequences listed, around 50% were seen once. Sequencing was done on a sample of CD8+ T cells from the center of a lung tumor. The source of these receptors is a female donor with lung adenocarcinoma. The CD4 and CD8 labels of this study may be unreliable. The CDR3 runs from the conserved cysteine through the conserved F or W. Each record gives: V gene, CDR3 length, J gene, D gene, clone size, CDR3 DNA, CDR3 protein. D genes are given only for firm matches. Expanded clones get a size class; other rows say once, few or many, or leave the size out.

V gene: TRBV10-3
CDR3 length: 12
J gene: TRBJ2-3
D gene: TRBD2
clone size: once
CDR3 DNA: TGTGCGGGGAGGGGATCCGAGGACATGCAGTATTTT
CDR3 protein: CAGRGSEDMQYF

V gene: TRBV30
CDR3 length: 13
J gene: TRBJ2-1
D gene: TRBD1
clone size: once
CDR3 DNA: TGTGCCTGGACGTCCGAGACAGGGGTTGAGCAGTTCTTC
CDR3 protein: CAWTSETGVEQFF

V gene: TRBV27
CDR3 length: 13
J gene: TRBJ2-3
D gene: NA
clone size: NA
CDR3 DNA: TGTGCCACGGCCCGGACAGCCAAAGATACGCAGTATTTT
CDR3 protein: CATARTAKDTQYF

V gene: TRBV6-1
CDR3 length: 14
J gene: TRBJ1-6
D gene: NA
clone size: medium-sized
CDR3 DNA: TGTGCCAGCAGACAAGGACGGGATAATTCACCCCTCCACTTT
CDR3 protein: CASRQGRDNSPLHF

V gene: TRBV4-3
CDR3 length: 15
J gene: TRBJ2-3
D gene: NA
clone size: NA
CDR3 DNA: TGCGCCAGCAGCCAAGATGGGAAGGAGGGAGAGACCCAGTACTTT
CDR3 protein: CASSQDGKEGETQYF

V gene: TRBV10-3
CDR3 length: 14
J gene: TRBJ2-4
D gene: NA
clone size: NA
CDR3 DNA: TGTGCGGCGAAGGGGGGCCGTCACCAAGAGATTCAGTACTTC
CDR3 protein: CAAKGGRHQEIQYF

V gene: TRBV30
CDR3 length: 14
J gene: TRBJ2-3
D gene: NA
clone size: NA
CDR3 DNA: TGTGCCTGGAGTTCTGGCGATCTCACAGATACGCAGTATTTT
CDR3 protein: CAWSSGDLTDTQYF

V gene: TRBV6-4
CDR3 length: 19
J gene: TRBJ2-3
D gene: TRBD2
clone size: NA
CDR3 DNA: TGTGCCAGCAGTCTCACGGCGGCTAGCGGGGGATCGGGCACAGATACGCAGTATTTT
CDR3 protein: CASSLTAASGGSGTDTQYF

V gene: TRBV6-1
CDR3 length: 15
J gene: TRBJ2-1
D gene: TRBD2
clone size: NA
CDR3 DNA: TGTGCCAGCAGTGTAGCTAGCGGGGGGGCCGCTGAGCAGTTCTTC
CDR3 protein: CASSVASGGAAEQFF

V gene: TRBV4-1
CDR3 length: 17
J gene: TRBJ2-5
D gene: TRBD2
clone size: many
CDR3 DNA: TGCGCCAGCAGCGTCCCCCTGTTAGCGGGAGTATCGGAGACCCAGTACTTC
CDR3 protein: CASSVPLLAGVSETQYF

V gene: TRBV27
CDR3 length: 15
J gene: TRBJ2-7
D gene: NA
clone size: NA
CDR3 DNA: TGTGCCAGCAGGCAGCGGGTAGGAGTCAAAGAGACGCAGTACTTC
CDR3 protein: CASRQRVGVKETQYF

V gene: TRBV6-1
CDR3 length: 15
J gene: TRBJ2-7
D gene: TRBD2
clone size: NA
CDR3 DNA: TGTGCCAGCGCCCCGGGGGGGTGGCGCGAAGATACGCAGTACTTC
CDR3 protein: CASAPGGWREDTQYF

V gene: TRBV7-2
CDR3 length: 13
J gene: TRBJ2-1
D gene: NA
clone size: NA
CDR3 DNA: TGTGCCAGCAGCTTCCGGAGGGCTGGTGCGCAGTTTTTT
CDR3 protein: CASSFRRAGAQFF

V gene: TRBV11-3
CDR3 length: 17
J gene: TRBJ2-3
D gene: TRBD2
clone size: NA
CDR3 DNA: TGTGCCAGCCAGCTTGGGACTAGCGGGAGAAGCACAGATACGCAGTATTTT
CDR3 protein: CASQLGTSGRSTDTQYF

V gene: TRBV6-1
CDR3 length: 13
J gene: TRBJ2-7
D gene: NA
clone size: NA
CDR3 DNA: TGTGCCAGCAGTGAAAGCAGACCGTACGAGCAGTACTTC
CDR3 protein: CASSESRPYEQYF

V gene: TRBV10-1
CDR3 length: 14
J gene: TRBJ2-3
D gene: NA
clone size: NA
CDR3 DNA: TGCGCCAGCAGAGGCGGCCCGAACCAAGAGACGCAGTATTTT
CDR3 protein: CASRGGPNQETQYF

V gene: TRBV6-1
CDR3 length: 14
J gene: TRBJ2-5
D gene: NA
clone size: few
CDR3 DNA: TGTGCCAGCAGTGAACCTGCCTTCCAAGAGACCCAGTACTTC
CDR3 protein: CASSEPAFQETQYF

V gene: TRBV6-1
CDR3 length: 15
J gene: TRBJ1-2
D gene: NA
clone size: NA
CDR3 DNA: TGTGCCAGCAGTGAAGCTATGTGGGGTACGGGGGACTACACCTTC
CDR3 protein: CASSEAMWGTGDYTF

V gene: TRBV7-2
CDR3 length: 15
J gene: TRBJ2-3
D gene: NA
clone size: NA
CDR3 DNA: TGTGCCAGGGGCCCCCAGGGTGTGAGCACAGATACGCAGTACTTT
CDR3 protein: CARGPQGVSTDTQYF

V gene: TRBV10-1
CDR3 length: 13
J gene: TRBJ2-4
D gene: TRBD1
clone size: NA
CDR3 DNA: TGCGCCAGCAGTGGATCTTCAGGGGGCATTCAGTACTTC
CDR3 protein: CASSGSSGGIQYF

V gene: TRBV10-1
CDR3 length: 15
J gene: TRBJ2-3
D gene: NA
clone size: medium-sized
CDR3 DNA: TGCGCCAGCAGTGAGTCAGTCCGGGACACAGATACGCAGTATTTT
CDR3 protein: CASSESVRDTDTQYF

V gene: TRBV6-1
CDR3 length: 14
J gene: TRBJ2-7
D gene: TRBD1
clone size: NA
CDR3 DNA: TGTGCCAGCAGCCTCAGACAGGGCGTATACGAGCAGTACTTC
CDR3 protein: CASSLRQGVYEQYF

V gene: TRBV27
CDR3 length: 13
J gene: TRBJ2-3
D gene: NA
clone size: NA
CDR3 DNA: TGTGCCGGCAGGTGGTTTGTAGACAACGTCCAGTATTTC
CDR3 protein: CAGRWFVDNVQYF

V gene: TRBV12-3/TRBV12-4
CDR3 length: 18
J gene: TRBJ2-4
D gene: NA
clone size: NA
CDR3 DNA: TGTGCCAGCAGCAACCGCGGGACGGGGCTGTGTGCCACAGACACGCAGTACTTC
CDR3 protein: CASSNRGTGLCATDTQYF

V gene: TRBV19
CDR3 length: 14
J gene: TRBJ2-2
D gene: TRBD1
clone size: NA
CDR3 DNA: TGTGCCAGCAACAGGGGCGGCAACACCGGGGAGCTGTTTTTT
CDR3 protein: CASNRGGNTGELFF

V gene: TRBV14
CDR3 length: 15
J gene: TRBJ2-6
D gene: NA
clone size: few
CDR3 DNA: TGTGCCAGCAGTCGACAGGCTCAAAGGGCCAACGTCCTGACTTTC
CDR3 protein: CASSRQAQRANVLTF

V gene: TRBV6-1
CDR3 length: 16
J gene: TRBJ2-4
D gene: TRBD1
clone size: NA
CDR3 DNA: TGTGCCTGCGGGCCCCACGGGGACAGGGACCAAGAGATTCAGTACTTC
CDR3 protein: CACGPHGDRDQEIQYF

V gene: TRBV27
CDR3 length: 13
J gene: TRBJ2-5
D gene: NA
clone size: NA
CDR3 DNA: TGTGGCAGCAGAGGCCGTGACCAAGACACCCAGTACTTC
CDR3 protein: CGSRGRDQDTQYF

V gene: TRBV27
CDR3 length: 14
J gene: TRBJ2-7
D gene: NA
clone size: few
CDR3 DNA: TGTGCCAGTAGCCGGGCGCGTTCGGGCTACGAGCAGTACTTC
CDR3 protein: CASSRARSGYEQYF

V gene: TRBV3-1
CDR3 length: 14
J gene: TRBJ2-5
D gene: NA
clone size: NA
CDR3 DNA: TGTGCCAGCAGCCAAGCCGATACGAAAGAGACCCAGTACTTC
CDR3 protein: CASSQADTKETQYF

V gene: TRBV6-1
CDR3 length: 13
J gene: TRBJ1-6
D gene: NA
clone size: NA
CDR3 DNA: TGTGCCAGCAGGGGCCAGGGTGAATCACCCCTCCACTTT
CDR3 protein: CASRGQGESPLHF

V gene: TRBV7-2
CDR3 length: 11
J gene: TRBJ2-5
D gene: TRBD2
clone size: NA
CDR3 DNA: TGTGCCAGCAGCAAGCGGGGGGCCCAGTACTTC
CDR3 protein: CASSKRGAQYF

V gene: TRBV10-1
CDR3 length: 13
J gene: TRBJ2-4
D gene: NA
clone size: NA
CDR3 DNA: TGCGCCAGCAGGCAGAGAGCCAAAGATACTCAGTACTTC
CDR3 protein: CASRQRAKDTQYF

V gene: TRBV28
CDR3 length: 14
J gene: TRBJ2-7
D gene: TRBD1
clone size: many
CDR3 DNA: TGTGCCAGCAGGACAGGGGGTCGAGCCTACGAGCAGTACTTC
CDR3 protein: CASRTGGRAYEQYF

V gene: TRBV6-1
CDR3 length: 12
J gene: TRBJ2-2
D gene: NA
clone size: once
CDR3 DNA: TGTGCCAGCACTGCGGGGTACGGGGAGCTGTTTTTT
CDR3 protein: CASTAGYGELFF

V gene: TRBV6-1
CDR3 length: 13
J gene: TRBJ2-3
D gene: TRBD2
clone size: NA
CDR3 DNA: TGTGCCAGTCGTAGCGGGGGCACAGATACGCAGTATTTT
CDR3 protein: CASRSGGTDTQYF

V gene: TRBV28
CDR3 length: 15
J gene: TRBJ1-2
D gene: NA
clone size: NA
CDR3 DNA: TGTGCCAGCAGGATCGTGGGGACTACTAACTATGGCTACACCTTC
CDR3 protein: CASRIVGTTNYGYTF

V gene: TRBV6-1
CDR3 length: 14
J gene: TRBJ2-7
D gene: NA
clone size: NA
CDR3 DNA: TGTGCGGGGGATGGAGGAGGAGGGCAAGATACGCAGTACTTC
CDR3 protein: CAGDGGGGQDTQYF

V gene: TRBV6-4
CDR3 length: 13
J gene: TRBJ2-3
D gene: NA
clone size: NA
CDR3 DNA: TGTGCCAGCCGGGATTCGAGCACAGAGACGCAGTTTTTT
CDR3 protein: CASRDSSTETQFF

V gene: TRBV20-1
CDR3 length: 13
J gene: TRBJ2-5
D gene: NA
clone size: once
CDR3 DNA: TGCAGTGCTAGTCCGGGCTTCCAAGAGACCCAGTACTTC
CDR3 protein: CSASPGFQETQYF

V gene: TRBV10-1
CDR3 length: 14
J gene: TRBJ2-3
D gene: NA
clone size: few
CDR3 DNA: TGCGCCAGCAGTGAGTCGACTCTGGGGGATACGCAGTATTTT
CDR3 protein: CASSESTLGDTQYF

V gene: TRBV6-5
CDR3 length: 11
J gene: TRBJ2-1
D gene: NA
clone size: large
CDR3 DNA: TGTGCCAGCAGTTCCCAAAATGAGCAGTTCTTC
CDR3 protein: CASSSQNEQFF

V gene: TRBV27
CDR3 length: 11
J gene: TRBJ2-3
D gene: NA
clone size: NA
CDR3 DNA: TGTGCCAGCAGTTCCACAGATACGCAGTATTTT
CDR3 protein: CASSSTDTQYF

V gene: TRBV6-1
CDR3 length: 15
J gene: TRBJ2-1
D gene: NA
clone size: NA
CDR3 DNA: TGTGCCAGCAGTGACGGGGCTGTGAGAGGATGGGCGCAGTTCTTT
CDR3 protein: CASSDGAVRGWAQFF